A single TCR beta chain is shown here with its context. CDR1 is MGHDK and CDR2 is SYGVNS in the germline V gene. V lost 6 bases to trimming and J lost 1 base, with 12 bases between them. The CDR3 is 14 amino acids. The sample comes from a study of technical replicates of blood from several donors. TCRdb keeps only in-frame clones here, not all; method: immunoSEQ multiplex PCR. The data show under 85,000 clones, approximately 93% seen once. Sequenced input: T cells isolated from PBMCs. The clonotype originates from a human donor in good health. The J gene is TRBJ1-1, the V gene TRBV25-1; D gene unclear. The CDR3 DNA follows: TGTGCCAGCAGGTCATATGGGCAGAACACTGAAGCTTTCTTT. Protein: CASRSYGQNTEAFF.